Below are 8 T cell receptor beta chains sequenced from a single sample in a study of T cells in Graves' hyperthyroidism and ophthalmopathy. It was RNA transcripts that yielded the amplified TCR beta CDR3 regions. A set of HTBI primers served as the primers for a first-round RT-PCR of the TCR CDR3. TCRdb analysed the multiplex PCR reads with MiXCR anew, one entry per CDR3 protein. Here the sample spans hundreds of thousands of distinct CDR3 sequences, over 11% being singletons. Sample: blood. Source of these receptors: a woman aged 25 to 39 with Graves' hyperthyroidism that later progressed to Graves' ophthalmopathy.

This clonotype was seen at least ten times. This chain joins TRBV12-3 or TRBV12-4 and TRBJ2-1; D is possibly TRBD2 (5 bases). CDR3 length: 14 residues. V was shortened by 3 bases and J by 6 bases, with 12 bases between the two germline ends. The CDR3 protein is CASSFGQRANEQFF. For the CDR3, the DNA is TGTGCCAGCAGTTTTGGTCAGAGGGCCAATGAGCAGTTCTTC.

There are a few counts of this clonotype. The CDR3 coding sequence is TGCGCCAGCAGCCATTTCGTTGCGGCTGGGGGTCAGGATGAGCAGTTCTTC. Protein product: CASSHFVAAGGQDEQFF. V gene TRBV4-3 combines with J gene TRBJ2-1, with D perhaps matching TRBD1 or TRBD2 (5 bases each). Germline V gives CDR1 LGHNA, CDR2 YSLEER. The V end was cut by 3 bases, the J end by 8 bases, with 23 bases between. The CDR3 consists of 17 residues.

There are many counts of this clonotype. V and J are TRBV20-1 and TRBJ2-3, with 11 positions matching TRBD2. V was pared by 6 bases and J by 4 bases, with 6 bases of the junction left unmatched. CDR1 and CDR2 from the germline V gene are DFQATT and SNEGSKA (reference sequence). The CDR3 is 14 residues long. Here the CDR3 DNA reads TGCAGTGCCACCACTAGCGGGAGACCAGATACGCAGTATTTT. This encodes CSATTSGRPDTQYF.

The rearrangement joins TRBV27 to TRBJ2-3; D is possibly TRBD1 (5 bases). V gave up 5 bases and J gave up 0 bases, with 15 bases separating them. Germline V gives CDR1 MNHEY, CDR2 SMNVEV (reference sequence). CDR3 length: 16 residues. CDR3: CASSPLNRGSTDTQYF. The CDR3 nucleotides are TGTGCCAGCAGTCCGCTCAATAGGGGTAGCACAGATACGCAGTATTTT.

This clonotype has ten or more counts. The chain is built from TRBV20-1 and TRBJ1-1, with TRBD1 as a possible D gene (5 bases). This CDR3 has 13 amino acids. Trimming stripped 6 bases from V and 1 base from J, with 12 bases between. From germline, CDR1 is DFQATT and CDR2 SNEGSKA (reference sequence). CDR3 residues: CSAPTETNTEAFF. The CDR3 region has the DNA TGCAGTGCCCCGACAGAGACGAACACTGAAGCTTTCTTT.

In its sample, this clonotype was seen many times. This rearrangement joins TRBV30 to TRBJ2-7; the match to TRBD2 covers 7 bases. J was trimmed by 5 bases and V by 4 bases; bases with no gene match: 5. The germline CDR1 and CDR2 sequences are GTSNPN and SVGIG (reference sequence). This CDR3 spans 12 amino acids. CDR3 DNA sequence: TGTGCCTGGAACGGGGCGGGAGACGAGCAGTACTTC. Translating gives CAWNGAGDEQYF. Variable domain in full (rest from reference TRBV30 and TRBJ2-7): SQTIHQWPATLVQPVGSPLSLECTVEGTSNPNLYWYRQAAGRGLQLLFYSVGIGQISSEVPQNLSASRPQDRQFILSSKKLLLSDSGFYLCAWNGAGDEQYFGPGTRLTVT.

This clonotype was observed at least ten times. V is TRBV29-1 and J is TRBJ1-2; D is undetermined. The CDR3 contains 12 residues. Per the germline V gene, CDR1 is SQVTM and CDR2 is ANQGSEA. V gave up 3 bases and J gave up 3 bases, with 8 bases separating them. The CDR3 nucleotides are TGCAGCGTTGAGGAGGGTGACTATGGCTACACCTTC. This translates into CSVEEGDYGYTF.

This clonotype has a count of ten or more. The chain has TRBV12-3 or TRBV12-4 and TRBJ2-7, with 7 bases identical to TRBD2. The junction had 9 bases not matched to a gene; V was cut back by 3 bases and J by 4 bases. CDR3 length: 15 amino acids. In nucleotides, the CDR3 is TGTGCCAGCAGTTTCGGTAGCGGGCCGGTTTACGAGCAGTACTTC. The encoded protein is CASSFGSGPVYEQYF.